This is a list of T cell receptor beta chains from one sample in a study of tumor and adjacent non-tumor tissue in lung cancer. TCRdb itself ran the multiplex PCR reads through MiXCR, one entry per CDR3 protein. The data hold about 93,000 distinct CDR3 sequences, with roughly 70% observed a single time. Sequencing input: lung tumor tissue. The source of these receptors is a man aged 55 to 70 with non-small cell lung cancer. The CDR3 runs from the conserved cysteine through the conserved F or W. A D gene is named only where the DNA matches it firmly. For some rows the clone size is stated as once, few or many, or as a class when expanded; others skip it.

abundance: .; v_gene: TRBV29-1; j_gene: TRBJ2-5; d_gene: .; CDR3aa: CSLGGGRGETQYF; CDR3nt: TGTAGCCTTGGTGGGGGAAGGGGGGAGACCCAGTACTTC
abundance: .; v_gene: TRBV29-1; j_gene: TRBJ2-7; d_gene: .; CDR3aa: CSVVEATYEQYF; CDR3nt: TGCAGCGTTGTAGAGGCCACCTACGAGCAGTACTTC
abundance: few; v_gene: TRBV15; j_gene: TRBJ2-1; d_gene: TRBD1; CDR3aa: CATRLQGLYNEQFF; CDR3nt: TGTGCCACCAGGCTACAGGGGCTCTACAATGAGCAGTTCTTC
abundance: .; v_gene: TRBV11-2; j_gene: TRBJ2-2; d_gene: .; CDR3aa: CASSSGLEEATNTGELFF; CDR3nt: TGTGCCAGCAGCTCGGGATTAGAAGAAGCGACGAACACCGGGGAGCTGTTTTTT
abundance: .; v_gene: TRBV15; j_gene: TRBJ2-3; d_gene: TRBD1; CDR3aa: CATSREIGTGVYIDTQYF; CDR3nt: TGTGCCACCAGCAGAGAAATCGGGACAGGAGTTTATATAGATACGCAGTATTTT
abundance: .; v_gene: TRBV20-1; j_gene: TRBJ2-5; d_gene: TRBD2; CDR3aa: CSARYSGAQETQYF; CDR3nt: TGCAGTGCTCGTTATAGCGGGGCTCAAGAGACCCAGTACTTC
abundance: .; v_gene: TRBV6-1; j_gene: TRBJ1-2; d_gene: .; CDR3aa: CGSSLRTDGYTF; CDR3nt: TGTGGCAGCAGTCTACGGACGGATGGCTACACCTTC
abundance: .; v_gene: TRBV6-1; j_gene: TRBJ1-2; d_gene: .; CDR3aa: CASIEMARMGGYTF; CDR3nt: TGTGCCAGCATTGAAATGGCAAGGATGGGTGGCTACACCTTC
abundance: .; v_gene: TRBV27; j_gene: TRBJ1-6; d_gene: .; CDR3aa: CASGFRNSPLHF; CDR3nt: TGTGCCAGCGGCTTCCGAAATTCACCCCTCCACTTT
abundance: once; v_gene: TRBV11-3; j_gene: TRBJ2-7; d_gene: .; CDR3aa: CASSPIGTGSYEQYF; CDR3nt: TGTGCCAGCAGTCCTATCGGGACGGGGTCCTACGAGCAGTACTTC
abundance: .; v_gene: TRBV11-1; j_gene: TRBJ2-7; d_gene: .; CDR3aa: CASSLAPGDPYEQYF; CDR3nt: TGTGCCAGCAGCTTAGCACCCGGGGACCCCTACGAGCAGTACTTC
abundance: many; v_gene: TRBV10-3; j_gene: TRBJ1-2; d_gene: .; CDR3aa: CAISELGGRDSGGYTF; CDR3nt: TGTGCCATCAGTGAATTGGGCGGACGAGACAGCGGTGGCTACACCTTC
abundance: .; v_gene: TRBV2; j_gene: TRBJ2-2; d_gene: .; CDR3aa: CASVSWAQNTGELFF; CDR3nt: TGTGCCAGCGTTTCCTGGGCGCAAAACACCGGGGAGCTGTTTTTT
abundance: .; v_gene: TRBV6-1; j_gene: TRBJ1-1; d_gene: .; CDR3aa: CASSGLSVSEAFF; CDR3nt: TGTGCCAGCAGTGGTCTGAGTGTCAGTGAAGCCTTCTTT
abundance: many; v_gene: TRBV6-6; j_gene: TRBJ1-4; d_gene: TRBD1; CDR3aa: CASSQGAVEKLFF; CDR3nt: TGTGCCAGCAGTCAGGGGGCTGTTGAAAAACTGTTTTTT
abundance: .; v_gene: TRBV4-1; j_gene: TRBJ1-2; d_gene: .; CDR3aa: CASSPPEREVDYGYTF; CDR3nt: TGCGCCAGCAGCCCGCCCGAAAGGGAAGTCGATTATGGCTACACCTTC
abundance: .; v_gene: TRBV29-1; j_gene: TRBJ2-1; d_gene: .; CDR3aa: CSVDGQGGIEQFF; CDR3nt: TGCAGCGTCGACGGTCAGGGTGGTATTGAGCAGTTCTTC
abundance: many; v_gene: TRBV29-1; j_gene: TRBJ2-5; d_gene: .; CDR3aa: CSVSPGAAGETQYF; CDR3nt: TGCAGCGTTTCTCCCGGGGCGGCTGGAGAGACCCAGTACTTC
abundance: .; v_gene: TRBV6-6; j_gene: TRBJ1-5; d_gene: .; CDR3aa: CASSYSPSVTGPNQPQHF; CDR3nt: TGTGCCAGCAGTTACTCGCCATCAGTGACAGGACCCAATCAGCCTCAGCATTTT
abundance: .; v_gene: TRBV12-3/TRBV12-4; j_gene: TRBJ1-1; d_gene: .; CDR3aa: CASSLRRTYTEPFF; CDR3nt: TGTGCCAGCAGTTTACGGAGGACGTACACTGAACCTTTCTTT
abundance: medium-sized; v_gene: TRBV11-2; j_gene: TRBJ2-1; d_gene: .; CDR3aa: CASSSQIHSYNEQFF; CDR3nt: TGTGCCAGCAGCTCACAGATACACTCCTACAATGAGCAGTTCTTC
abundance: many; v_gene: TRBV12-3/TRBV12-4; j_gene: TRBJ2-4; d_gene: .; CDR3aa: CASSLSSWAGRNIQYF; CDR3nt: TGTGCCAGCAGTTTATCTAGTTGGGCGGGGAGAAACATTCAGTACTTC
abundance: .; v_gene: TRBV24-1; j_gene: TRBJ2-5; d_gene: .; CDR3aa: CATSDPPQETKYF; CDR3nt: TGTGCCACCAGTGATCCTCCACAAGAGACCAAGTACTTC
abundance: .; v_gene: TRBV6-6; j_gene: TRBJ1-1; d_gene: TRBD1; CDR3aa: CASSDGQGSGAEVFF; CDR3nt: TGTGCCAGCAGTGACGGACAGGGGTCGGGTGCTGAAGTTTTCTTT
abundance: .; v_gene: TRBV4-1; j_gene: TRBJ2-3; d_gene: .; CDR3aa: CASSRGVVGDTQYF; CDR3nt: TGCGCCAGCAGCCGAGGTGTCGTCGGAGATACGCAGTACTTT
abundance: many; v_gene: TRBV20-1; j_gene: TRBJ2-1; d_gene: TRBD2; CDR3aa: CSARDLTSGREPYNEQFF; CDR3nt: TGCAGTGCTAGAGACTTGACTAGCGGGAGAGAACCCTACAATGAGCAGTTCTTC
abundance: many; v_gene: TRBV4-1; j_gene: TRBJ2-5; d_gene: .; CDR3aa: CASSQFGQGFSGGFETQYF; CDR3nt: TGCGCCAGCAGCCAATTTGGACAGGGATTCTCGGGGGGGTTTGAGACCCAGTACTTC
abundance: many; v_gene: TRBV4-1; j_gene: TRBJ1-2; d_gene: .; CDR3aa: CASSQDTTGRGYTF; CDR3nt: TGCGCCAGCAGCCAAGATACTACAGGACGGGGCTACACCTTC
abundance: .; v_gene: TRBV29-1; j_gene: TRBJ2-2; d_gene: .; CDR3aa: CSVELVGGIGELFF; CDR3nt: TGCAGCGTTGAACTAGTGGGAGGAATCGGGGAGCTGTTTTTT
abundance: .; v_gene: TRBV12-3/TRBV12-4; j_gene: TRBJ2-6; d_gene: .; CDR3aa: CASSYILGPLSEAYVLTF; CDR3nt: TGTGCCAGCAGTTATATCCTAGGGCCACTCTCTGAGGCCTACGTCCTGACTTTC
abundance: .; v_gene: TRBV11-3; j_gene: TRBJ2-7; d_gene: .; CDR3aa: CVSSLDQVYGSEQYF; CDR3nt: TGTGTCAGTAGCTTAGATCAGGTCTACGGCAGCGAGCAGTACTTC
abundance: once; v_gene: TRBV5-5; j_gene: TRBJ2-3; d_gene: .; CDR3aa: CASGLEDSFRDQPQYF; CDR3nt: TGTGCCAGCGGCTTAGAGGACAGTTTTCGGGATCAACCCCAGTATTTT
abundance: many; v_gene: TRBV29-1; j_gene: TRBJ2-1; d_gene: TRBD2; CDR3aa: CSVRLAGGIYNEQFF; CDR3nt: TGCAGCGTTAGACTAGCGGGAGGCATATACAATGAGCAGTTCTTC
abundance: few; v_gene: TRBV5-1; j_gene: TRBJ2-7; d_gene: .; CDR3aa: CASSNRNRYEQYF; CDR3nt: TGCGCCAGCAGCAACCGGAACCGATACGAGCAGTACTTC
abundance: many; v_gene: TRBV4-1; j_gene: TRBJ1-1; d_gene: .; CDR3aa: CASSPPQRAGTEAFF; CDR3nt: TGCGCCAGCAGCCCACCTCAAAGGGCGGGCACTGAAGCTTTCTTT
abundance: few; v_gene: TRBV2; j_gene: TRBJ2-5; d_gene: TRBD2; CDR3aa: CASSEQREGRTQYF; CDR3nt: TGTGCCAGCAGTGAGCAGCGGGAGGGCCGGACCCAGTACTTC
abundance: .; v_gene: TRBV6-1; j_gene: TRBJ2-2; d_gene: .; CDR3aa: CASSTRTGTSTGELFF; CDR3nt: TGTGCCAGCAGTACCCGGACGGGGACGAGCACCGGGGAGCTGTTTTTT
abundance: .; v_gene: TRBV28; j_gene: TRBJ2-3; d_gene: .; CDR3aa: CASSFPNQPQYF; CDR3nt: TGTGCCAGCAGTTTCCCCAATCAGCCCCAGTATTTT
abundance: .; v_gene: TRBV2; j_gene: TRBJ1-2; d_gene: .; CDR3aa: CASLPTANYGYTF; CDR3nt: TGTGCCAGCTTACCCACAGCTAACTATGGCTACACCTTC
abundance: .; v_gene: TRBV6-5; j_gene: TRBJ2-7; d_gene: .; CDR3aa: CASSYTCQVGGEQYF; CDR3nt: .
abundance: many; v_gene: TRBV6-5; j_gene: TRBJ1-5; d_gene: .; CDR3aa: CASRRDFYSNQPQHF; CDR3nt: TGTGCCAGCAGGAGGGACTTTTATAGCAATCAGCCCCAGCATTTT
abundance: .; v_gene: TRBV11-3; j_gene: TRBJ2-5; d_gene: .; CDR3aa: CAISLHGGKETRYF; CDR3nt: TGTGCCATCAGCTTACATGGAGGGAAAGAGACCCGGTACTTC
abundance: once; v_gene: TRBV29-1; j_gene: TRBJ2-7; d_gene: .; CDR3aa: CSVNKMTRGSSYEQYF; CDR3nt: TGCAGCGTTAATAAGATGACTAGAGGAAGCTCCTACGAGCAGTACTTC
abundance: .; v_gene: TRBV29-1; j_gene: TRBJ2-5; d_gene: .; CDR3aa: CSVALGYQETQNF; CDR3nt: TGCAGCGTCGCCTTGGGGTACCAAGAGACCCAGAACTTC
abundance: .; v_gene: TRBV12-3/TRBV12-4; j_gene: TRBJ1-2; d_gene: .; CDR3aa: CAISFGGRGYTF; CDR3nt: TGTGCGATCAGTTTTGGTGGACGTGGCTACACCTTC
abundance: .; v_gene: TRBV6-6; j_gene: TRBJ2-7; d_gene: .; CDR3aa: CASSSGDGAPTYKQYF; CDR3nt: TGTGCCAGCAGTTCGGGAGATGGGGCACCAACCTACAAGCAGTACTTC
abundance: many; v_gene: TRBV12-3/TRBV12-4; j_gene: TRBJ2-7; d_gene: .; CDR3aa: CASSGTVSSYEQYF; CDR3nt: TGTGCCAGCAGTGGGACCGTCAGCTCCTACGAGCAGTACTTC
abundance: .; v_gene: TRBV6-1; j_gene: TRBJ1-3; d_gene: TRBD1; CDR3aa: CVSSERGQFLRTGNTIYF; CDR3nt: TGTGTCAGCAGTGAAAGGGGACAGTTCTTGCGCACTGGAAACACCATATATTTT
abundance: once; v_gene: TRBV12-3/TRBV12-4; j_gene: TRBJ2-1; d_gene: TRBD2; CDR3aa: CANSLYAALAGGEQFF; CDR3nt: TGTGCCAACAGTTTGTACGCGGCACTAGCGGGAGGTGAGCAGTTCTTC
abundance: .; v_gene: TRBV20-1; j_gene: TRBJ2-1; d_gene: TRBD2; CDR3aa: CNASGLAGTCNEQFF; CDR3nt: TGCAATGCTTCGGGACTAGCGGGAACTTGCAATGAGCAGTTCTTC
abundance: .; v_gene: TRBV4-2; j_gene: TRBJ2-1; d_gene: .; CDR3aa: CASSHDERSYDEQFF; CDR3nt: TGTGCCAGCAGCCATGATGAACGGTCCTACGACGAGCAGTTCTTC
abundance: many; v_gene: TRBV20-1; j_gene: TRBJ2-6; d_gene: .; CDR3aa: CSAIDPSGANVLTF; CDR3nt: TGCAGTGCTATAGATCCCTCTGGGGCCAACGTCCTGACTTTC
abundance: few; v_gene: TRBV12-3/TRBV12-4; j_gene: TRBJ2-4; d_gene: TRBD1; CDR3aa: CASSPHGTGDGIQYF; CDR3nt: TGTGCCAGCAGTCCACACGGGACAGGGGACGGCATTCAGTACTTC
abundance: .; v_gene: TRBV29-1; j_gene: TRBJ2-2; d_gene: TRBD1; CDR3aa: CSVGTSLLTGEPFF; CDR3nt: TGCAGCGTTGGGACAAGCCTACTAACAGGGGAGCCGTTTTTT
abundance: few; v_gene: TRBV20-1; j_gene: TRBJ2-7; d_gene: .; CDR3aa: CSAGRTEAYEQYF; CDR3nt: TGCAGTGCTGGCAGGACGGAGGCCTACGAGCAGTACTTC
abundance: .; v_gene: TRBV6-2/TRBV6-3; j_gene: TRBJ2-3; d_gene: .; CDR3aa: CASSSACTQGTDTQYF; CDR3nt: TGTGCCAGCAGCTCCGCCTGTACTCAGGGCACGGATACGCAGTATTTT
abundance: .; v_gene: TRBV6-1; j_gene: TRBJ2-7; d_gene: TRBD2; CDR3aa: CVSNAGTSGSYEQCF; CDR3nt: TGTGTCAGCAATGCCGGGACTAGCGGCTCCTACGAGCAGTGCTTC
abundance: .; v_gene: TRBV11-1; j_gene: TRBJ2-5; d_gene: .; CDR3aa: CASSENRLGQETQYF; CDR3nt: TGTGCCAGCAGCGAAAACAGGTTGGGGCAAGAGACCCAGTACTTC
abundance: .; v_gene: TRBV20-1; j_gene: TRBJ2-1; d_gene: .; CDR3aa: CSARDPNGLTGVYNEQFF; CDR3nt: TGCAGTGCTAGAGATCCAAACGGGTTAACGGGAGTCTACAATGAGCAGTTCTTC
abundance: few; v_gene: TRBV11-1; j_gene: TRBJ1-1; d_gene: TRBD1; CDR3aa: CASKTGVSEAFF; CDR3nt: TGTGCCAGCAAAACAGGGGTCTCGGAAGCTTTCTTT